This T cell receptor beta chain was captured by sequencing in a study of cytomegalovirus exposure and HLA in healthy donors. Broader study findings: In a later analysis, a genetic analysis reported fewer productive-TCR N-insertions in an Asian-associated ancestry cluster than the cohort average.

The CDR3 covers 14 residues. V was trimmed by 8 bases and J by 1 base, leaving 12 bases between them. Germline values: CDR1 MDHEN, CDR2 SYDVKM. With regard to this clone: The antigen is undetermined.

It was with 60 Vbeta and 13 Jbeta primers that the PCR ran. Produced via immunoSEQ multiplex PCR; TCRdb's table is partial and in-frame only. In the table there are more than 80,000 clones, 70% to 80% of which are singletons. The sequence was obtained from a boy aged 5-17 years in good health and CMV-seronegative. The V and J genes are TRBV28 and TRBJ1-5; tentative D call: TRBD1 (5 bases). Sequencing was done on a sample of PBMCs. CDR3 region: CASHSGDSNQPQHF. The CDR3 DNA reads TGTGCCAGCCATTCGGGGGACAGCAATCAGCCCCAGCATTTT. Variable domain in full (rest from reference TRBV28 and TRBJ1-5): DVKVTQSSRYLVKRTGEKVFLECVQDMDHENMFWYRQDPGLGLRLIYFSYDVKMKEKGDIPEGYSVSREKKERFSLILESASTNQTSMYLCASHSGDSNQPQHFGDGTRLSIL.